The clone carrying this T cell receptor (beta chain) was observed once. Its antigen is unknown. Time point given: cycle 4 day 1 (C4D1), after more than five weeks of nivolumab. Every patient experienced relapse after autologous stem cell transplantation, and brentuximab vedotin exposure varied. Using magnetic negative selection, the CD4+ T cells were separated out of thawed PBMCs. The data were obtained in a study of PD-1 blockade in classical Hodgkin lymphoma. Whole-study findings and limits: A significant rise in TCR diversity by C4D1 was seen for CD4+ but not CD8+ cells.

The protocol was immunoSEQ multiplex PCR, while the TCRdb copy is restricted to in-frame clones and leaves out a portion. Found here are about 6,400 clones, about 89% of them singletons; the top ten hold about 1.5%. This CDR3 comprises 15 residues. Germline CDR1 reads LNHDA; CDR2 reads SQIVND (reference sequence). The ends lost 6 bases at V and 5 bases at J; junction bases unmatched: 5. The chain carries TRBV19 and TRBJ2-7, with 15 bases aligning to TRBD2. This TCR was recovered from a human donor with classical Hodgkin lymphoma. Sequences were derived from CD4+ T cells from blood, sampled before the fourth cycle of nivolumab. The CDR3 nucleotides are TGTGCCAGTAGGCCGGGACTAGCGGGAGGACACGAGCAGTACTTC. It yields the protein CASRPGLAGGHEQYF. Full variable domain (missing parts from reference TRBV19 and TRBJ2-7): DGGITQSPKYLFRKEGQNVTLSCEQNLNHDAMYWYRQDPGQGLRLIYYSQIVNDFQKGDIAEGYSVSREKKESFPLTVTSAQKNPTAFYLCASRPGLAGGHEQYFGPGTRLTVT.